The T cell receptor (beta chain) under discussion was sequenced for a study of blood T cell repertoires in COVID-19. For the study at large: The United States, Italy and Spain were the sources of the acute and convalescent COVID-19 samples. T cells, B-cell-depleted T cells, or PBMCs supplied cDNA or gDNA.

As processed by the authors: Reference gene primer amplification gave estimated nucleated cell counts. Repertoires were generated with immunoSEQ multiplex PCR, while TCRdb's copy carries only in-frame clones and drops some. The DNA was the basis for D and trimming; V, J and clone size are from that table. In the table there are 310,000 or so clones, approximately 83% of which are singletons. Sequences were obtained from peripheral blood. This receptor was identified in a woman in her thirties who had recovered from COVID-19.

The CDR3 region is CASSLGQGALAGELFF. CDR3 coding DNA: TGTGCCAGTAGTCTAGGACAGGGGGCTTTGGCCGGGGAGCTGTTTTTT. The rearrangement links TRBV19 to TRBJ2-2; 11 bases align to TRBD1. Germline loops: CDR1 LNHDA, CDR2 SQIVND (reference sequence). The CDR3 runs 16 residues. With V trimmed by 5 bases and J by 6 bases, 8 bases remained unmatched.